This T cell receptor beta chain is from a study of cytomegalovirus exposure and HLA in healthy donors (dated by TCRdb to 2016 to 2017). Regarding the study in general: In an earlier analysis of 587 of the donors, 250 to 350 Gb of sequence data and about 110 million unique TCR beta sequences from about 190 million T cells were reported. The study profiled the T cell repertoires of more than 500 subjects by immunosequencing and related them to cytomegalovirus serostatus. Among the approximately 430 genotyped donors, around 81% belonged to the genetic ancestry cluster associated with self-reported Caucasian donors. HLA typing covered class I and class II loci at four-digit resolution. Roughly five DR-DQ haplotypes were handled as single units for association and clustering, since linkage in the cohort was strong. The aim of the study was to test whether cataloging public T cell receptors could identify signatures of past pathogen exposure. The later analysis used no new phenotypic data to find candidate immune exposures, relying instead on TCR beta sequences and their occurrence across donors. In a later genetic analysis, genome-wide SNP genotypes for about 65% of the roughly 700 donors were used, and that subset was treated as a discovery cohort. An early release covering about 600 HLA-typed donors comprised 250 to 350 gigabases of sequencing data and 85 million to 100 million unique TCR sequences. An earlier analysis of 587 of the donors used high-throughput TCR beta sequencing to judge whether each TCR beta V gene segment behaved as functional or pseudogenic. High-throughput TCR immunosequencing, statistical association of individual TCRs with disease status, and machine learning were combined to predict cytomegalovirus infection status. Typing coverage differed by locus: A, B, C, DRB1 and DQB1 were typed in about 629-640 donors, DQA1 in 500 to 550, DPA1 in around 600, and DPB1 in roughly 450. Donor age, sex, ethnicity and CMV serostatus were compiled alongside the repertoire data. Every repertoire in the discovery cohort had been generated on one and the same sequencing platform. Among 398 genotyped donors of the cohort, an average of roughly 230,000 unique TCR beta nucleotide sequences was sequenced per donor, of which about 20% were non-productive. A later analysis re-analyzed previously published TCR beta repertoires from several hundred donors and added high-resolution HLA genotyping to study TCR occurrence patterns. A separate validation cohort of more than 100 different subjects was used in addition to the roughly 720-subject first cohort. Results the study describes overall, beyond this receptor: In vitro tests confirmed that a few of the cytomegalovirus-associated TCR beta chains recognize cytomegalovirus antigens. About 15 rarely observed V segments, including chromosome 9 orphons, were excluded from the earlier analysis of a few hundred of the donors because counts were too low. Correlated functional status among segregating V segments might reflect linkage disequilibrium, but an unknown experimental factor could not be ruled out. Specific HLA alleles were associated with over 15,000 TCR beta sequences at a false discovery rate of 0.05 in a later analysis. Compared with equally common non-associated chains, HLA-associated TCR beta chains in a later analysis were more clonally expanded and had lower generation probabilities. Several of the top co-occurrence clusters appeared to be linked to parvovirus B19, influenza, CMV and Epstein-Barr virus, according to a later analysis. A further reported finding was that TCR beta sequences accurately predicted the HLA-A and HLA-B alleles for most subjects in the first cohort. A cluster of highly shared sequence variants was judged likely to be a technical artifact of the sequencing pipeline. HLA typing was unavailable for some donors at each locus, so association tests used only the typed subset. Only TCR beta chains were sequenced in this cohort, and the absence of alpha or paired-chain data limited detectable features. The presence/absence analyses assumed that sequencing depth was roughly uniform across donors, and that assumption may not be true. The authors suggested that the approach could potentially be extended to other disease states and immunological phenotypes. In an earlier analysis of 587 of the donors, most TCR beta V segments appeared in productive rearrangements about 87% or about 30% of the time, broadly matching IMGT annotations. An association between a missense DCLRE1C variant and V-gene and J-gene trimming of TCR beta chains was found in a later genetic analysis and replicated in an independent cohort. Strong co-occurrence of HLA alleles, especially DR and DQ, made assigning TCR associations to individual alleles difficult. Across donors, most TCR sequences were observed very rarely, whereas some public TCRs were present in many individuals. In a later analysis, the rate of TCR association differed among HLA loci, with DRB1 alleles having the most associated TCRs and HLA-C alleles having the fewest. The classifier was reported to diagnose cytomegalovirus status with high specificity and sensitivity in both the original and validation cohorts. A total of 150 or so TCR beta chains were listed by the study as associated with cytomegalovirus. CMV serostatus was the only immune exposure information available for the cohort. Most CMV-associated TCR beta chains appeared to be HLA-restricted in a later analysis, and the HLA associations seemed to be driven largely by CMV exposure. In a later genetic analysis, fewer N-insertions in productive TCRs were reported among donors in an Asian-associated ancestry cluster than the roughly 670-donor mean.

The cohort comprised some 680 healthy bone marrow donors. All cohort members were sampled while nominally healthy, although unrecorded immune exposures were likely present. The donor was CMV seronegative and was included in the group of 352 seronegative cohort members. Each donor provided a peripheral blood sample, and peripheral blood mononuclear cells were used for TCR beta sequencing. The Qiagen DNeasy Blood Extraction Kit was used to extract genomic DNA from the blood cell samples. Library generation was performed with the immunoSEQ multiplex PCR assay. For the multiplex PCR, a mixture combining 60 forward primers for TCR Vbeta segments and 13 reverse primers for TCR Jbeta segments was used. Amplification of the CDR3 region of rearranged TCR beta genes was performed with a multiplex PCR assay on genomic DNA. The Illumina HiSeq System was used to sequence the amplified TCR beta libraries as 87-base-pair reads. Per the authors' processing: Across the 500 to 700 repertoires, a later analysis counted 78 million or so unique TCR beta chains, 9.5 million to 12 million of which were shared by at least two donors. To remove PCR and sequencing errors, raw reads were error-corrected and collapsed into unique sequences using a nearest-neighbor algorithm that merged closely related sequences. V, D and J gene segments were assigned by aligning CDR3 sequences to IMGT reference sequences. Each retained sequence needed at least a six-nucleotide match to both a V gene segment and a J gene segment. A rearrangement was called productive if the CDR3 had no stop codons and remained in frame with V and J, and every other rearrangement was called non-productive. CDR3 was defined according to IMGT convention as the region running from the second conserved V-encoded cysteine to the conserved J-encoded phenylalanine. Sequences without an unambiguous match to a single V gene segment were excluded from the earlier analysis of several hundred of the donors. An earlier analysis of about 590 of the donors classified V segments as functional when productive rearrangements were above 56.7% and as segregating when the standard deviation between donors was above 5%. To diagnose cytomegalovirus status from the catalog of TCR beta chain sequences, a statistical classification framework was built. In a later analysis, V and J genes were assigned by comparing TCR nucleotide sequences against IMGT/GENE-DB human TR gene sequences. The TCRdist pipeline was used in a later analysis to assign CDR3 sequences and most-parsimonious VDJ recombination scenarios. In a later analysis, every TCR beta chain was defined by the combination of its CDR3 amino acid sequence and its V-gene family, and reads without a unique V-gene family were dropped. As a way to deal with suspected cross-contamination and a sequencing artifact, a later analysis dropped 640 or so nucleotide sequences that were highly shared and had low generation probability. A later analysis calculated a clonal expansion index for each public chain from normalized within-repertoire ranks of inferred template counts. In a later analysis, generation probabilities were computed with a VDJ recombination model fitted to out-of-frame rearrangements, and the resulting probabilities were checked against IGoR. In a later analysis, TCR-TCR, TCR-HLA and TCR-CMV co-occurrence was scored with hypergeometric tests, and a repertoire-size bias correction was applied to TCR pairs. False discovery rates were estimated in a later analysis by permuting HLA or CMV assignments 20 times. In a later analysis, co-occurring TCRs were grouped using DBSCAN, and TCRdist sequence similarity was added for clustering within HLA-allele-positive subsets. For co-occurrence clustering, repertoires with fewer than 30,000 or more than 120,000 public chains were excluded, along with four or five repertoires with anomalous nucleotide sharing. TCRdb's version of the immuneACCESS table is confined to in-frame rearrangements and falls short of the full clone set. An unresolved V gene accounts for under half of the shortfall where checked; the remainder is of unknown origin. V and J calls plus clone size are reproduced from that table; the DNA served to infer D and trimming. In all, the sample holds roughly 120,000 clones, and roughly 86% of those were seen once. Around 1.9% of the sample belongs to the ten largest clones.

Comment on this clone: Its antigen remains undetermined. No per-base quality is available; no much larger clone lies one base away.

The TCR was taken from a man aged 40-55 years in good health and CMV-seronegative. The sample consisted of PBMCs.

For the CDR3, the sequence is CASSFFLAGVSTDTQYF. The sequenced DNA: TGTGCCAGCAGTTTTTTCCTAGCGGGGGTTAGCACAGATACGCAGTATTTT. Here the chain combines TRBV28 and TRBJ2-3, and 10 junction bases match TRBD2. The germline V end is reduced by 3 bases and the J end by 0 bases; junction bases left unmatched: 6. The CDR3, from cysteine to phenylalanine, totals 17 residues. Only CDR3 DNA is held: 51 bases, read in frame from base 1. Sequences MDHEN (CDR1) and SYDVKM (CDR2) are obtained from the germline V gene.